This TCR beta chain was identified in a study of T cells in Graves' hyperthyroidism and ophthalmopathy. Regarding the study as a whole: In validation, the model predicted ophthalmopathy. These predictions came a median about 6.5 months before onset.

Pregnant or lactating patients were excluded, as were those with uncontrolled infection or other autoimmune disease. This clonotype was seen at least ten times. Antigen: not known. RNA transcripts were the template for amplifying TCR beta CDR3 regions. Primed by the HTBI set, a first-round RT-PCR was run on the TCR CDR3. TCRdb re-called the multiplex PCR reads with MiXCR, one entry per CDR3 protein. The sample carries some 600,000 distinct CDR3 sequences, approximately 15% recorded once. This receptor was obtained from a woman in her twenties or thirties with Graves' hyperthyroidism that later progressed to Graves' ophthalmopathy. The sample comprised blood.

CDR3 residues: CASGLRVEGETQYF. As DNA, the CDR3 is TGTGCTAGTGGTTTAAGGGTTGAGGGGGAGACCCAGTACTTC. The chain is built from TRBV12-5 and TRBJ2-5; D might be TRBD1 or TRBD2, each matching 5 bases. This CDR3 contains 14 residues. V lost 3 bases and J 5 bases, leaving 13 bases between the germline ends. Per germline, CDR1 LGHNT and CDR2 FRNRAP.